The sequence of this TCR beta chain was determined in a study of cytomegalovirus exposure and HLA in healthy donors. The PCR made use of 60 Vbeta and 13 Jbeta primers. Generated by immunoSEQ multiplex PCR, the TCRdb table keeps only in-frame clones and is missing some. The table includes around 97,000 clones, 76% detected once. This clone was observed once. The CDR3 covers 14 residues. Germline values: CDR1 SGHVS, CDR2 FQNEAQ. V was trimmed by 3 bases and J by 5 bases, leaving 11 bases between them. This sequence originates from a woman aged 18-29 years in good health and CMV-seropositive. This chain joins TRBV7-8 and TRBJ1-5; possibly TRBD1 for D (6 bases). Specimen: PBMCs. The CDR3 sequence: CASSFTGLDQPQHF. CDR3 bases: TGTGCCAGCAGCTTTACAGGGCTAGATCAGCCCCAGCATTTT.